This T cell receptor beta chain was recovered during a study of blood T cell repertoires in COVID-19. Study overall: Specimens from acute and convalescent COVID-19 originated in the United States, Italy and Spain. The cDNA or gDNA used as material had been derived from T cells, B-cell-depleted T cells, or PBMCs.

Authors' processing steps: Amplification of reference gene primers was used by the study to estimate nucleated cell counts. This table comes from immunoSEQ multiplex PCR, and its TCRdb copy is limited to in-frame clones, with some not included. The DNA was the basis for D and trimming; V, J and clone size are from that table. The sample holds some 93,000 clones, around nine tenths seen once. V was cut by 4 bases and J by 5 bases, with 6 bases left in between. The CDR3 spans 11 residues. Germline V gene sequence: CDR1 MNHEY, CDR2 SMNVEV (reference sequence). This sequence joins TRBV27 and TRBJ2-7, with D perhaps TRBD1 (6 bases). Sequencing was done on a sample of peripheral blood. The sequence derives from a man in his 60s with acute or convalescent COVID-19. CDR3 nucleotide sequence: TGTGCCAGCAGTTCAGGGGACGAGCAGTACTTC. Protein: CASSSGDEQYF.